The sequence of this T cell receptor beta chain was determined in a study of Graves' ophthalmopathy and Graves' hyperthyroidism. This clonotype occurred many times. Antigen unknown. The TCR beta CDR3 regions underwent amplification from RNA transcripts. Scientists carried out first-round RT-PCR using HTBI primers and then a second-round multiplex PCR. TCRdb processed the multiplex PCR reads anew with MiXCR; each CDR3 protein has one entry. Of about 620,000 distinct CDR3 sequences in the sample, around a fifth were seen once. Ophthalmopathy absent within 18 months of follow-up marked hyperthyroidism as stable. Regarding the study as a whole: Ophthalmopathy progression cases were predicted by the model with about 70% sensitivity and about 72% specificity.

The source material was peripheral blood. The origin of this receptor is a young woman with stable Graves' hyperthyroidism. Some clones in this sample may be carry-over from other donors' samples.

The CDR3 DNA reads TGTGCCAGCAGTTTTATGACGGGAGATCAGCCCCAGCATTTT. It translates to CASSFMTGDQPQHF. The genes are TRBV12-3 or TRBV12-4 and TRBJ1-5, with D unclear. V dropped 3 bases and J dropped 5 bases, with 11 bases sitting between them. The CDR3 has 14 amino acids.